This T cell receptor (beta chain) was sequenced during a study of ipilimumab plus nivolumab after autologous stem cell transplantation. Checkpoint therapy with ipilimumab 1 mg/kg began 14 to 28 days after transplant. V shed 0 bases and J 3 bases; nucleotides not matched to a gene: 4. CDR1 and CDR2 from the germline V gene are LNHNV and YYDKDF (reference sequence). This CDR3 is built from 15 residues. Produced via immunoSEQ multiplex PCR; TCRdb's table is partial and in-frame only. The table has around 16,000 clones, over 70% seen once. This TCR was sampled from a male donor with diffuse large B-cell lymphoma. This specimen consisted of PBMCs, obtained in a trial of ipilimumab plus nivolumab as post-transplant consolidation. The V gene is TRBV15, the J gene TRBJ2-5; TRBD1 matches 7 bases. The CDR3 protein is CATSRDPGTEETQYF. The CDR3 bases are TGTGCCACCAGCAGAGATCCCGGGACAGAAGAGACCCAGTACTTC.